What follows are 8 T cell receptor beta chains derived from one specimen sequenced in a study of T cell changes during pregnancy in multiple sclerosis. Data came from immunoSEQ multiplex PCR; TCRdb stores just in-frame clones and leaves some out. The sample yields 89,000 or so clones, over 80% seen once. Here the sequenced sample was PBMCs, taken in the first trimester of pregnancy. The receptors were sampled from a female donor in good health, serving as a control in a pregnancy study. Some clones in this sample may be carry-over from other donors' samples.

J is TRBJ2-1 and V is TRBV7-9; 11 bases fit TRBD1. This CDR3 has 15 residues. Germline V gene data show CDR1 as SEHNR and CDR2 as FQNEAQ (reference sequence). Trimming removed 6 bases from V and 10 bases from J; junction bases left unmatched: 11. For the CDR3, the DNA is TGTGCCAGCAGTCCCGGGACAGGGGGTTTAAAAGAGCAGTTCTTC. Translation: CASSPGTGGLKEQFF.

V gene TRBV5-1 combines with J gene TRBJ1-1, with TRBD1 matching over 9 bases. V lost 4 bases, J lost 11 bases, and 9 bases stayed unmatched. Germline CDR1 reads SGHRS; CDR2 reads YFSETQ. This CDR3 contains 13 residues. The CDR3 loop is CASSPRDRVDAFF. The CDR3 DNA follows: TGCGCCAGCAGCCCCCGGGACAGGGTTGACGCTTTCTTT.

The chain links TRBV11-2 to TRBJ2-1, with D unresolved. V gave up 5 bases and J gave up 0 bases, with 14 bases separating them. This CDR3 contains 16 residues. The germline CDR1 and CDR2 sequences are SGHAT and FQNNGV. CDR3 sequence reads: CASSPQVHTSYNEQFF. The CDR3 DNA reads TGTGCCAGCAGCCCACAAGTTCACACCTCCTACAATGAGCAGTTCTTC.

The V call is TRBV4-2, the J call TRBJ1-1, with D maybe TRBD1 (6 bases). Germline V gene lookup returns CDR1 LGHNA and CDR2 YNFKEQ. V lost 1 base to trimming and J lost 0 bases, with 15 bases between them. This CDR3 is built from 17 residues. CDR3 in DNA: TGTGCCAGCAGCCAAGGGTCCACAGGGCTACTGAACACTGAAGCTTTCTTT. Its translation: CASSQGSTGLLNTEAFF.

The chain employs TRBV18 and TRBJ2-1, with 8 positions matching TRBD1. The germline V gene encodes CDR1 KGHSH and CDR2 LQKENI. The CDR3 consists of 16 residues. J gave up 2 bases and V 4 bases, and 7 bases lay outside the gene matches. This chain's CDR3 is CASSHQDRVTYNEQFF. In DNA form, the CDR3 reads TGTGCCAGCTCACACCAGGACAGGGTGACCTACAATGAGCAGTTCTTC. Full variable domain (missing parts from reference TRBV18 and TRBJ2-1): NAGVMQNPRHLVRRRGQEARLRCSPMKGHSHVYWYRQLPEEGLKFMVYLQKENIIDESGMPKERFSAEFPKEGPSILRIQQVVRGDSAAYFCASSHQDRVTYNEQFFGPGTRLTVL.

This chain links TRBV9 with TRBJ1-2; 8 bases map to TRBD1. Germline CDR1 and CDR2: SGDLS and YYNGEE. The V gene end was trimmed by 2 bases and the J gene end by 8 bases; junction bases not matched to a gene: 5. The CDR3 has 13 residues. CDR3 bases: TGTGCCAGCAGCGTTGGACAGGGCGGCGGCTACACCTTC. Translation gives CASSVGQGGGYTF.

The chain combines TRBV7-2 with TRBJ2-3; weak D call: TRBD2 (6 bases). Germline loops: CDR1 SGHTA, CDR2 FQGNSA. This CDR3 is built from 17 residues. Trimming shortened V by 4 bases and J by 2 bases, and 19 bases separated the two germline ends. The CDR3 loop is CASSSGGTGFSTDTQYF. The CDR3 nucleotides are TGTGCCAGCAGCTCTGGGGGGACGGGATTCTCCACAGATACGCAGTATTTT.

V usage is TRBV6-1 and J usage is TRBJ1-4; possible D gene TRBD1, 5 bases. Germline V gene data show CDR1 as MNHNS and CDR2 as SASEGT. V was shortened by 4 bases and J by 0 bases, with 9 bases between the two germline ends. The CDR3 has 15 amino acids. CDR3: CASSGKTATNEKLFF. The CDR3 DNA follows: TGTGCCAGCAGTGGGAAGACAGCAACTAATGAAAAACTGTTTTTT.